This T cell receptor beta chain was documented in a study of blood T cell repertoires in COVID-19. Turning to the study itself: The United States, Italy and Spain provided the acute and convalescent COVID-19 samples.

The method was immunoSEQ multiplex PCR; TCRdb's version includes in-frame clones alone and lacks a portion of them. This sample has hundreds of thousands of clones, with 87% found just once. Patients from Seattle were sampled longitudinally, starting during active infection. The CDR3 consists of 15 residues. Germline V gives CDR1 MNHNY, CDR2 SVGAGI (reference sequence). The junction had 12 bases not matched to a gene; V was cut back by 6 bases and J by 7 bases. The clonotype originates from a woman aged 45-60 years with COVID-19, enrolled during active disease. The V call is TRBV6-6, the J call TRBJ2-5, with 9 bases lining up with TRBD2. Sequencing was performed on peripheral blood. CDR3 in amino acids: CASSPSGGIPGTQYF. The CDR3 nucleotides are TGTGCCAGCAGCCCAAGCGGGGGGATCCCTGGGACCCAGTACTTC.